The 25 T cell receptor beta chains below were found in one sample sequenced in a study of T cells after posttransplantation cyclophosphamide. Control samples came 1 year after myeloablative marrow transplants with methotrexate plus calcineurin inhibitor. Generated by immunoSEQ multiplex PCR, the TCRdb table keeps only in-frame clones and is missing some. The repertoire holds some 16,000 clones, roughly 84% seen once, with about 5% in the top ten. Sample: PBMCs, taken 350 to 400 days after allogeneic stem cell transplant with calcineurin inhibitor and methotrexate. Receptor source: a young adult male patient who received an allogeneic stem cell transplant from a related donor, was CMV-positive, and had no GVHD. Some T cells may be graft donor cells.

The rearrangement joins TRBV28 to TRBJ1-5; a weak D match, TRBD1 (5 bases). Per the germline V gene, CDR1 is MDHEN and CDR2 is SYDVKM. V was clipped by 2 bases and J by 7 bases, with 12 bases between them. The CDR3 extends over 14 amino acids. CDR3 region: CASSLTGERQPQHF. CDR3 in DNA: TGTGCCAGCAGTTTAACGGGGGAGCGGCAGCCCCAGCATTTT.

Only a few counts were recorded for this clone. J is TRBJ2-1 and V is TRBV6-4, with 9 bases matching TRBD1. The V segment lost 5 bases and the J segment 9 bases; nucleotides outside the gene matches: 5. Germline CDR1 is MRHNA and CDR2 is SNTAGT. The CDR3 length is 13 residues. The chain's CDR3 is CASSTGTGTEQFF. Written as DNA, the CDR3 is TGTGCCAGCAGTACCGGGACAGGGACTGAGCAGTTCTTC.

This clone was recorded only once. This rearrangement joins TRBV7-2 to TRBJ1-1; tentative D call: TRBD1 (6 bases). Per germline, CDR1 SGHTA and CDR2 FQGNSA. Deletions cut 2 bases from V and 1 base from J, with 14 bases between. This CDR3 contains 16 residues. This chain's CDR3 is CASSLSMGARNTEAFF. In DNA, the CDR3 is TGTGCCAGCAGCTTAAGTATGGGGGCGCGGAACACTGAAGCTTTCTTT. Drawing the rest from reference TRBV7-2 and TRBJ1-1, the complete variable domain is GAGVSQSPSNKVTEKGKDVELRCDPISGHTALYWYRQSLGQGLEFLIYFQGNSAPDKSGLPSDRFSAERTGGSVSTLTIQRTQQEDSAVYLCASSLSMGARNTEAFFGQGTRLTVV.

In its sample, this clone was seen once. One end of the junction fails to match germline, which may point to a read error. The chain uses TRBV19 and TRBJ2-7; TRBD1 matches 9 bases. CDR1 is LNHDA and CDR2 is SQIVND in the germline V gene (reference sequence). The CDR3 is made up of 15 amino acids. This CDR3 reads CASSIEQGAPYEQHF. The CDR3 DNA follows: TGTGCCAGTAGTATAGAACAGGGGGCCCCCTACGAGCAGCACTTC. Variable domain in full (rest from reference TRBV19 and TRBJ2-7): DGGITQSPKYLFRKEGQNVTLSCEQNLNHDAMYWYRQDPGQGLRLIYYSQIVNDFQKGDIAEGYSVSREKKESFPLTVTSAQKNPTAFYLCASSIEQGAPYEQHFGPGTRLTVT.

The genes are TRBV6-5 and TRBJ2-1; TRBD2 matches 11 bases. J gave up 7 bases and V 2 bases, and 4 bases lay outside the gene matches. The V gene's germline CDR1 is MNHEY and CDR2 SVGAGI. The CDR3 consists of 15 residues. CDR3 region: CASSYGTSGRNEQFF. In nucleotides, the CDR3 is TGTGCCAGCAGTTACGGAACTAGCGGGAGAAATGAGCAGTTCTTC.

This clone was picked up one time. The chain carries TRBV29-1 and TRBJ1-5; D not resolved. Germline-derived CDR1 and CDR2 are SQVTM and ANQGSEA. This CDR3 is 13 amino acids long. Trimming shortened V by 5 bases and J by 1 base, and 9 bases separated the two germline ends. CDR3 loop: CSVQAASNQPQHF. CDR3 DNA sequence: TGCAGCGTTCAGGCAGCCAGCAATCAGCCCCAGCATTTT.

The V call is TRBV5-1, the J call TRBJ1-4; no definite D call. This CDR3 is 17 amino acids long. CDR1 SGHRS and CDR2 YFSETQ come from the germline V gene. Trimming removed 6 bases at V and 3 bases at J, with 21 bases between. CDR3 sequence reads: CASKTVPGRLANEKLFF. The DNA for the CDR3 is TGCGCCAGCAAAACGGTCCCCGGGCGACTAGCTAATGAAAAACTGTTTTTT.

The gene calls are TRBV28 and TRBJ1-5, with D perhaps matching TRBD1 (5 bases). CDR3 size: 15 residues. Germline V gene lookup returns CDR1 MDHEN and CDR2 SYDVKM. Trimming took off 4 bases at V and 3 bases at J, with 13 bases between the two ends. CDR3 DNA: TGTGCCAGCAGTTCTGACAGAGGACCCAATCAGCCCCAGCATTTT. Translating gives CASSSDRGPNQPQHF.

This clone has a handful of counts. The chain carries TRBV5-6 and TRBJ1-3; possible D gene TRBD1, 6 bases. V was trimmed by 1 base and J by 4 bases, leaving 9 bases between them. CDR1 and CDR2 (germline): SGHDT, YYEEEE. CDR3 length: 14 residues. The CDR3 loop is CASSLSTGGNTIYF. CDR3 sequence (DNA): TGTGCCAGCAGCTTGTCGACAGGAGGAAACACCATATATTTT.

The rearrangement joins TRBV25-1 to TRBJ1-6, with D hard to call. The length of the CDR3 is 16 residues. The V gene's germline CDR1 is MGHDK and CDR2 SYGVNS. Trimming removed 0 bases at V and 0 bases at J, with 6 bases between. This CDR3 is CASSEYWSSYNSPLHF. In nucleotides, the CDR3 is TGTGCCAGCAGTGAATATTGGAGCTCCTATAATTCACCCCTCCACTTT.

This sequence joins TRBV4-1 and TRBJ2-1; 10 positions match TRBD2. The CDR3 totals 16 residues. After removal of 2 bases from V and 10 bases from J, the junction contained 11 bases not matched to a gene. The germline V gene encodes CDR1 MGHRA and CDR2 YSYEKL. CDR3 sequence reads: CASSQISSGRVGEQFF. The CDR3, as DNA: TGCGCCAGCAGCCAAATCTCTAGCGGGAGAGTAGGGGAGCAGTTCTTC.

CDR3 amino acids: CASSQELGSGNTIYF. As DNA, the CDR3 is TGCGCCAGCAGCCAAGAACTAGGCTCTGGAAACACCATATATTTT. The rearrangement links TRBV4-3 to TRBJ1-3; D not resolved. This CDR3 is 15 amino acids long. V lost 0 bases and J 0 bases, leaving 6 bases between the germline ends. Germline loops: CDR1 LGHNA, CDR2 YSLEER.

The CDR3 DNA reads TGTGCCAGCAGCGTAGCCGCGGGACAGGGGTATTCGTTGCAAGAGACCCAGTACTTC. Its translation is CASSVAAGQGYSLQETQYF. V is TRBV9 and J is TRBJ2-5, with 10 nucleotides matching TRBD1. This CDR3 comprises 19 residues. Germline CDR1 SGDLS, CDR2 YYNGEE. Trimming took 0 bases from V and 2 from J; bases not matched to a gene: 13.

The chain carries TRBV5-1 and TRBJ2-7, with 9 bases aligning to TRBD2. Germline V gives CDR1 SGHRS, CDR2 YFSETQ. This CDR3 comprises 14 residues. With 5 bases clipped from V and 7 bases from J, the junction kept 10 bases outside the gene matches. The CDR3: CASSSLAGAREQYF. The CDR3 DNA reads as TGCGCCAGCAGTTCCTTAGCGGGAGCACGAGAGCAGTACTTC.

This clone was recorded once. The V call is TRBV28, the J call TRBJ1-4; D is ambiguous. The CDR3 is made up of 15 amino acids. The germline V gene has CDR1 MDHEN and CDR2 SYDVKM. V was pared by 3 bases and J by 2 bases, with 10 bases between. The CDR3 nucleotides are TGTGCCAGCAGTTTGGGCGGGCTCACTAATGAAAAACTGTTTTTT. It translates to CASSLGGLTNEKLFF.

The chain is built from TRBV25-1 and TRBJ1-2, with D maybe TRBD1 (5 bases). With 8 bases removed from V and 5 bases from J, the gap between germline ends came to 30 bases. The CDR3 covers 18 residues. Germline CDR1 is MGHDK and CDR2 is SYGVNS. CDR3 bases: TGTGCCAGCGGCAGGAGAGGAACAGGTAGATCGTTTGGGTATGGCTACACCTTC. It translates to CASGRRGTGRSFGYGYTF.

This clone has just one count. The chain joins TRBV28 to TRBJ2-5, with TRBD2 matching over 8 bases. The J call is uncertain, as TRBJ2-7 better fits the DNA end. This CDR3 contains 18 residues. Per the germline V gene, CDR1 is MDHEN and CDR2 is SYDVKM. CDR3: CASSWYFSGIQSSYEQYF. CDR3 coding DNA: TGTGCCAGCAGTTGGTACTTTAGCGGGATTCAAAGCTCCTACGAGCAGTACTTC.

This clone appeared a single time. V is TRBV30 and J is TRBJ1-2; D remains unclear. The V gene's germline CDR1 is GTSNPN and CDR2 SVGIG (reference sequence). This CDR3 has 13 residues. V lost 1 base to trimming and J lost 8 bases, with 14 bases between them. CDR3 nucleotide sequence: TGTGCCTGGAGTGGGGAGAGGCTCTTCGGCTACACCTTC. Amino acids: CAWSGERLFGYTF.

There are a few counts of this clone. V is TRBV4-3 and J is TRBJ2-7; TRBD1 might be the D (6 bases). V dropped 1 base and J dropped 0 bases, with 10 bases sitting between them. CDR1 is LGHNA and CDR2 is YSLEER in the germline V gene. The CDR3 has 15 residues. CDR3 nucleotides: TGCGCCAGCAGCCAAGTGGGGGACACCTCCTACGAGCAGTACTTC. Translating it yields CASSQVGDTSYEQYF.

The gene calls are TRBV18 and TRBJ2-1; D remains unclear. The CDR3 spans 16 residues. Trimming removed 2 bases at V and 5 bases at J, with 16 bases between. In germline, CDR1 is KGHSH, CDR2 LQKENI. The CDR3 DNA follows: TGTGCCAGCTCACCATCTTACCAGACACTCAACAATGAGCAGTTCTTC. The encoded protein is CASSPSYQTLNNEQFF. Full variable domain (rest looked up from reference TRBV18 and TRBJ2-1): NAGVMQNPRHLVRRRGQEARLRCSPMKGHSHVYWYRQLPEEGLKFMVYLQKENIIDESGMPKERFSAEFPKEGPSILRIQQVVRGDSAAYFCASSPSYQTLNNEQFFGPGTRLTVL.

The genes are TRBV7-2 and TRBJ2-6; possibly TRBD2 for D (6 bases). The length of the CDR3 is 15 residues. The germline V gene has CDR1 SGHTA and CDR2 FQGNSA. The V gene lost 3 bases and the J gene lost 2 bases, with 8 bases spanning the gap. The CDR3 protein is CASSFGGTGANVLTF. The DNA of the CDR3 is TGTGCCAGCAGCTTCGGGGGTACTGGGGCCAACGTCCTGACTTTC.

The chain employs TRBV7-2 and TRBJ2-1; D is possibly TRBD1 (6 bases). Germline V gives CDR1 SGHTA, CDR2 FQGNSA. V lost 5 bases and J 6 bases, leaving 17 bases between the germline ends. The CDR3 length is 15 residues. The CDR3 DNA is TGTGCCAGCAGCCTCGCAGGGGTGCGCAGCAATGAGCAGTTCTTC. The encoded protein is CASSLAGVRSNEQFF.

The gene calls are TRBV19 and TRBJ2-2, with 9 nucleotides matching TRBD1. Germline CDR1 and CDR2: LNHDA and SQIVND (reference sequence). There are 14 residues in the CDR3. The ends lost 7 bases at V and 13 bases at J; junction bases unmatched: 13. This chain's CDR3 is CASTRDRVLRGLFF. The CDR3 coding sequence is TGTGCCAGTACGAGGGACAGGGTGCTACGGGGGCTGTTTTTT. The full variable domain, completed using reference TRBV19 and TRBJ2-2, is DGGITQSPKYLFRKEGQNVTLSCEQNLNHDAMYWYRQDPGQGLRLIYYSQIVNDFQKGDIAEGYSVSREKKESFPLTVTSAQKNPTAFYLCASTRDRVLRGLFFGEGSRLTVL.

The DNA of the CDR3 is TGTGCCAGCAGTTTATTTGTTAGCGGGAGCGGGGAGCTGTTTTTT. Its translation: CASSLFVSGSGELFF. This rearrangement joins TRBV28 to TRBJ2-2, with 9 bases fitting TRBD2. CDR3 length: 15 amino acids. The germline V gene has CDR1 MDHEN and CDR2 SYDVKM. V lost 1 base to trimming and J lost 7 bases; unmatched junction nucleotides: 4.

This clone is medium-sized. V gene TRBV7-3 combines with J gene TRBJ2-7, with D perhaps TRBD1 (6 bases). The CDR3 has 12 amino acids. Trimming stripped 5 bases from V and 6 bases from J, with 11 bases between. Germline V lookup: CDR1 SGHTA, CDR2 FQGTGA. CDR3 sequence reads: CASSPTGSEQYF. The DNA for the CDR3 is TGTGCCAGCAGCCCAACAGGGAGCGAGCAGTACTTC.